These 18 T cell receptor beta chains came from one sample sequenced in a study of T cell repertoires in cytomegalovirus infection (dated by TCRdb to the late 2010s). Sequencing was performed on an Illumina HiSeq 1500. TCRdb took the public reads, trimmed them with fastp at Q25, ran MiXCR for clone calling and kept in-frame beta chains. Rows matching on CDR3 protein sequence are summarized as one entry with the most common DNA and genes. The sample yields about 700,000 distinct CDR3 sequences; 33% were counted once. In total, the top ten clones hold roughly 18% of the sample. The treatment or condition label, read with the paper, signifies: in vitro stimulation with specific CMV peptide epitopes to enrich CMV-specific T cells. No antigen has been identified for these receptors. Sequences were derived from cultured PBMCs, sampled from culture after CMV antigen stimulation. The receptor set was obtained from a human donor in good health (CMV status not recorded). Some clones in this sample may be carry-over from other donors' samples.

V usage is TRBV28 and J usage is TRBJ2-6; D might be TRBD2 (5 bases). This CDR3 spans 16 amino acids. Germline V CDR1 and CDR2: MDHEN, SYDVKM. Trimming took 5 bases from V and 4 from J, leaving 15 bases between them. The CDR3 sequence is CASSLIQAAGANVLTF. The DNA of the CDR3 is TGTGCCAGCAGTCTCATCCAAGCGGCAGGGGCCAACGTCCTGACTTTC.

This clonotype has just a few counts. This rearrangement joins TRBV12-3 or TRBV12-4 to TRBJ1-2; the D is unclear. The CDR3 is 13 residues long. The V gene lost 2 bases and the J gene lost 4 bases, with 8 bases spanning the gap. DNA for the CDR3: TGTGCCAGCAGTTTAAAAGTCTTCTATGGCTACACCTTC. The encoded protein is CASSLKVFYGYTF.

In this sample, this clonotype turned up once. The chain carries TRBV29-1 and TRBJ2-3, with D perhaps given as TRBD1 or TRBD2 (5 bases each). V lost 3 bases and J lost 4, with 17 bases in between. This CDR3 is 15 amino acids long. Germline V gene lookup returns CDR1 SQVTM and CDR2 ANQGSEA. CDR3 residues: CSVEGVFDRADTQYF. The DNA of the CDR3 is TGCAGCGTTGAGGGGGTGTTTGATAGGGCAGATACGCAGTATTTT.

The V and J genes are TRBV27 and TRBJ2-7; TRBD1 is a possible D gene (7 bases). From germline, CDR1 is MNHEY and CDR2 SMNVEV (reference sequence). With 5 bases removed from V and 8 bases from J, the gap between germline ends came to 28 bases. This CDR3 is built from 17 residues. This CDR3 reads CASSQGVSGSTATKQYF. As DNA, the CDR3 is TGTGCCAGCAGTCAGGGGGTCTCCGGGAGTACCGCCACGAAGCAGTACTTC.

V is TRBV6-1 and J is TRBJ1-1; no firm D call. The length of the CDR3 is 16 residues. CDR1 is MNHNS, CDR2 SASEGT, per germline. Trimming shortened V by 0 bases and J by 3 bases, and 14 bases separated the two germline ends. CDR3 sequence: CASSEAGSPTDTEAFF. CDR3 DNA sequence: TGTGCCAGCAGTGAAGCCGGCAGCCCCACCGACACTGAAGCTTTCTTT.

CDR3 nucleotides: TGCGCCAGCAGCACGGGGACTATCACCTACAATGAGCAGTTCTTC. This gives the protein CASSTGTITYNEQFF. The chain employs TRBV5-1 and TRBJ2-1, with 7 nucleotides matching TRBD2. CDR1 SGHRS and CDR2 YFSETQ come from the germline V gene. V lost 4 bases to trimming and J lost 2 bases; unmatched junction nucleotides: 6. There are 15 residues in the CDR3.

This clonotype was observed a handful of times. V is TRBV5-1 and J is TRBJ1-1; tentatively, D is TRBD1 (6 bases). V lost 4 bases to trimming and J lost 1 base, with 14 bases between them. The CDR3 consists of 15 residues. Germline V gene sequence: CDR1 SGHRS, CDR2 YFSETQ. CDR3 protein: CASSAAGTTNTEAFF. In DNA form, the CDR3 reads TGCGCCAGCAGCGCCGCCGGGACAACGAACACTGAAGCTTTCTTT.

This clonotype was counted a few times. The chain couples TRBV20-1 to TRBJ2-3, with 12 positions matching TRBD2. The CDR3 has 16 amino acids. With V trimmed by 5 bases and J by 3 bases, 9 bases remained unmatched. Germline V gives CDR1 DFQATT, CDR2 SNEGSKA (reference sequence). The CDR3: CSARRLAGVGTDTQYF. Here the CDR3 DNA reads TGCAGTGCTCGTAGACTAGCGGGGGTGGGGACAGATACGCAGTATTTT.

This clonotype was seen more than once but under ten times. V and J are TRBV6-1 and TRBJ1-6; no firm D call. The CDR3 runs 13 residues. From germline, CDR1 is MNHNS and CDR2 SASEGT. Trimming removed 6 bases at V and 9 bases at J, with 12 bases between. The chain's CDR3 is CASSGILGSPLHF. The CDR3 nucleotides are TGTGCCAGCAGCGGAATCCTGGGTTCACCCCTCCACTTT.

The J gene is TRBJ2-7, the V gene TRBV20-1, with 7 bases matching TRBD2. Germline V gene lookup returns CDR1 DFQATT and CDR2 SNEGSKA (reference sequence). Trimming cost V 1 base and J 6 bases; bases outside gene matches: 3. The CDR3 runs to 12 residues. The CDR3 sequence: CSARGGGSEQYF. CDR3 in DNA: TGCAGTGCTAGAGGTGGCGGGAGCGAGCAGTACTTC.

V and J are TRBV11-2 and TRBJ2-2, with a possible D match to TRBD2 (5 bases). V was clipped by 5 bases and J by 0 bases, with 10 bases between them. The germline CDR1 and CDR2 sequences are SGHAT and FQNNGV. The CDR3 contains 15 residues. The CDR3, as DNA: TGTGCCAGCAGCCCCGTCGGGACGAACACCGGGGAGCTGTTTTTT. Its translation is CASSPVGTNTGELFF.

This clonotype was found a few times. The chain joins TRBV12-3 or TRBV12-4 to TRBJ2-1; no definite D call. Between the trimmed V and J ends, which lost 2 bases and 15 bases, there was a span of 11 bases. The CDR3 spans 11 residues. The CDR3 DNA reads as TGTGCCAGCAGTTTACGAGACACGCCGTTCTTC. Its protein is CASSLRDTPFF.

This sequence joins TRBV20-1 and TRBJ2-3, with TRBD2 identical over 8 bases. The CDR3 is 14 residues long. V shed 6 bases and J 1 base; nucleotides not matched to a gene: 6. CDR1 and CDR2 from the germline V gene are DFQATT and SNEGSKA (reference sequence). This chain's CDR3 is CSATLAGRTDTQYF. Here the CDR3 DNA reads TGCAGTGCCACCTTAGCGGGACGCACAGATACGCAGTATTTT.

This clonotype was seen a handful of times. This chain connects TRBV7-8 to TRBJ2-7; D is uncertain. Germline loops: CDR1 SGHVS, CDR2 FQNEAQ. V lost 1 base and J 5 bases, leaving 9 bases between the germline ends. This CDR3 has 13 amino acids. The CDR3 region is CASSLEVRNEQYF. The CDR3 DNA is TGTGCCAGCAGCTTAGAAGTACGCAACGAGCAGTACTTC.

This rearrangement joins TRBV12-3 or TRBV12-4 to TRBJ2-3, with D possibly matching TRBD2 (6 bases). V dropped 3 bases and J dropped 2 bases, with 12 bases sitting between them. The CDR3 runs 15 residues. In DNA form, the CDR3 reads TGTGCCAGCAGTTTTATTAGCGGTTTCACAGATACGCAGTATTTT. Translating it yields CASSFISGFTDTQYF.

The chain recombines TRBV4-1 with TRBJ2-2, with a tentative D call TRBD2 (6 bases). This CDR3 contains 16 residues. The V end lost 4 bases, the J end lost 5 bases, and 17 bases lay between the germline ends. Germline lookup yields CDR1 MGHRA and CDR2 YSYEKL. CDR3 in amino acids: CASSRVGGVGTGELFF. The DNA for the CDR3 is TGCGCCAGCAGCCGGGTTGGCGGGGTTGGGACCGGGGAGCTGTTTTTT.

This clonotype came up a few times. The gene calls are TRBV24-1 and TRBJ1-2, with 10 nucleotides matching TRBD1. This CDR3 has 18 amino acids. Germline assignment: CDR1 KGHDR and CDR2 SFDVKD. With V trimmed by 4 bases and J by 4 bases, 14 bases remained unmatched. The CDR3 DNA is TGTGCCACCAGTGACACCGCCGGGACAGGGGTAGGGGGCTATGGCTACACCTTC. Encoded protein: CATSDTAGTGVGGYGYTF.

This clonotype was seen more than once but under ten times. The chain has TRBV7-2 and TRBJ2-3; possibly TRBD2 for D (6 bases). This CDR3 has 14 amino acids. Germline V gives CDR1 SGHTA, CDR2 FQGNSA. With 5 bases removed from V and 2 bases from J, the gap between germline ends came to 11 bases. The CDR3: CASSHRDSTDTQYF. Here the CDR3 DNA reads TGTGCCAGCAGCCATAGGGACTCCACAGATACGCAGTATTTT.